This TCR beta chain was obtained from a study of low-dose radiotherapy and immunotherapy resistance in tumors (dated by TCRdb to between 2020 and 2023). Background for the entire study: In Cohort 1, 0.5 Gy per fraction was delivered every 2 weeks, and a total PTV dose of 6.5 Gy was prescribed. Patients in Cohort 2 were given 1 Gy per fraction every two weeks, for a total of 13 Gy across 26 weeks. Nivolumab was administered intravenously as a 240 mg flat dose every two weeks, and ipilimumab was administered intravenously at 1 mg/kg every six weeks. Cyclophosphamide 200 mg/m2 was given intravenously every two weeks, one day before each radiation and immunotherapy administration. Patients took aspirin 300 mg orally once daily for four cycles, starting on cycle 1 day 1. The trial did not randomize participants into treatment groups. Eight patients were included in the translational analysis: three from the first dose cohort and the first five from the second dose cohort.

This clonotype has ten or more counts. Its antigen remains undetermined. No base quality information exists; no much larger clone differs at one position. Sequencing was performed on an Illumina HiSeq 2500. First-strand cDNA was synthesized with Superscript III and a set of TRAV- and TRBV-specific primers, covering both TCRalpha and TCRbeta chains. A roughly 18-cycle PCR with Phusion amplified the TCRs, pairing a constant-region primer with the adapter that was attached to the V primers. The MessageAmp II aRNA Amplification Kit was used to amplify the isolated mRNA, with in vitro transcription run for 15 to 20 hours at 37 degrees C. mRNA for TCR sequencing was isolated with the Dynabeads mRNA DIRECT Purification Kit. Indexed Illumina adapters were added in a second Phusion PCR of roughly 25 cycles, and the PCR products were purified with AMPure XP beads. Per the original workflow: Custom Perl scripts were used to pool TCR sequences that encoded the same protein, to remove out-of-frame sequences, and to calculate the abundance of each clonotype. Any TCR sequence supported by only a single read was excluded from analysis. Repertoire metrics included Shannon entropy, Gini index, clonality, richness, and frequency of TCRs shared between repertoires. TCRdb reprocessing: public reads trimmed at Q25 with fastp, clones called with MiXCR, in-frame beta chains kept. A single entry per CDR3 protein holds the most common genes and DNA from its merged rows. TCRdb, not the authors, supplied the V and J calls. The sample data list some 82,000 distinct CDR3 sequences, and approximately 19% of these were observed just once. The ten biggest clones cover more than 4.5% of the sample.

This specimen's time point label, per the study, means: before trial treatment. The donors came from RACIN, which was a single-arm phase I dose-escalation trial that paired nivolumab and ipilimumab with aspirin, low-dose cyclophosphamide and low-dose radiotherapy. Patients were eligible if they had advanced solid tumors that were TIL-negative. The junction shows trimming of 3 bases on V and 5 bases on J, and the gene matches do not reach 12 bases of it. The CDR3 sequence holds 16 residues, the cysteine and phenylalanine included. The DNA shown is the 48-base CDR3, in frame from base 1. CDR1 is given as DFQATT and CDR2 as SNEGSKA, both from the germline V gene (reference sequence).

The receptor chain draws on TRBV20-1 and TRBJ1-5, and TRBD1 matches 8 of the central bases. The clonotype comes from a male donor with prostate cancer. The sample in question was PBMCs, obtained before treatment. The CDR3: CSASPQDRALDQPQHF. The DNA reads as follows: TGCAGTGCTAGCCCCCAGGACAGGGCGCTCGATCAGCCCCAGCATTTT.